A single sample gave rise to the 21 T cell receptor beta chains below, sequenced in a study of T cell responses to AZD1222 COVID-19 vaccine. Some clones are missing from TCRdb's copy, which holds only in-frame ones; the method was immunoSEQ multiplex PCR. The data contain around 120,000 clones, 85% to 95% of them singletons. The source material was peripheral blood, sampled on day 0 of AZD1222 vaccination. The receptors stem from an adult in good health.

The rearrangement uses TRBV28 and TRBJ2-5, with a weak D call TRBD2 (5 bases). Trimming left V 7 bases short and J 5 bases short, with 23 bases between. The CDR3 has 16 amino acids. Per the germline V gene, CDR1 is MDHEN and CDR2 is SYDVKM. The CDR3 protein is CASNHLGEGEHETQYF. The CDR3 DNA follows: TGTGCCAGCAACCACCTGGGAGAGGGAGAGCATGAGACCCAGTACTTC. Full variable domain (rest looked up from reference TRBV28 and TRBJ2-5): DVKVTQSSRYLVKRTGEKVFLECVQDMDHENMFWYRQDPGLGLRLIYFSYDVKMKEKGDIPEGYSVSREKKERFSLILESASTNQTSMYLCASNHLGEGEHETQYFGPGTRLLVL.

V is TRBV5-1 and J is TRBJ2-5; 10 bases map to TRBD2. CDR1 SGHRS and CDR2 YFSETQ come from the germline V gene. CDR3 length: 17 amino acids. Losses at the gene ends were 4 bases for V and 0 bases for J; bases not matched to a gene: 9. The CDR3 nucleotides read TGCGCCAGCAGCCCGACTACAGCGGGAGGGCACCAAGAGACCCAGTACTTC. It is translated as CASSPTTAGGHQETQYF. Combining the CDR3 with reference TRBV5-1 and TRBJ2-5 gives the whole variable domain KAGVTQTPRYLIKTRGQQVTLSCSPISGHRSVSWYQQTPGQGLQFLFEYFSETQRNKGNFPGRFSGRQFSNSRSEMNVSTLELGDSALYLCASSPTTAGGHQETQYFGPGTRLLVL.

V gene TRBV11-3 combines with J gene TRBJ2-1; 8 bases map to TRBD2. Germline CDR1 and CDR2: SGHNT and YENEEA. The J segment lost 2 bases and the V segment lost 6 bases, leaving 6 bases of the junction unmatched. This CDR3 has 15 amino acids. This CDR3 is CASSYREGTYNEQFF. CDR3 bases: TGTGCCAGCAGTTATCGGGAGGGAACCTACAATGAGCAGTTCTTC.

The V gene is TRBV21-1, the J gene TRBJ1-6; no DNA check was done on the table's D call, TRBD1. TRBV21-1 represents a pseudogene. There are 14 residues in the CDR3. CDR3 protein: CASTLQGAGSPLHF. The CDR3 nucleotides read TGTGCCAGCACCTTACAGGGGGCTGGTTCACCCCTCCACTTT.

The chain joins TRBV11-2 to TRBJ2-5, with 7 bases matching TRBD2. The trim removed 5 bases at V and 1 base at J, leaving 4 bases unmatched. Germline V gives CDR1 SGHAT, CDR2 FQNNGV. The CDR3 consists of 14 residues. CDR3 sequence (DNA): TGTGCCAGCAGCCTCGGACTAGGCCAAGAGACCCAGTACTTC. Translated: CASSLGLGQETQYF.

V usage is TRBV28 and J usage is TRBJ2-7; 10 nucleotides agree with TRBD1. This CDR3 contains 14 residues. The germline CDR1 and CDR2 sequences are MDHEN and SYDVKM. V was pared by 6 bases and J by 6 bases, with 8 bases of the junction left unmatched. The CDR3 spells CASRGTGEMGEQYF. The DNA of the CDR3 is TGTGCCAGCAGGGGGACAGGGGAAATGGGCGAGCAGTACTTC.

The chain recombines TRBV27 with TRBJ2-7, with D perhaps matching TRBD2 (6 bases). The V end lost 3 bases, the J end lost 3 bases, and 12 bases lay between the germline ends. The CDR3 spans 14 residues. Germline V gene lookup returns CDR1 MNHEY and CDR2 SMNVEV (reference sequence). The CDR3 nucleotides read TGTGCCAGCAGTTTCGGGAGAAACGACTACGAGCAGTACTTC. It codes for CASSFGRNDYEQYF.

This chain uses TRBV3-1 (or the pseudogene TRBV3-2) with TRBJ2-1; 10 nucleotides agree with TRBD2. V shed 5 bases, J shed 7 bases, and the junction held 14 bases outside the gene matches. The germline V gene encodes CDR1 LGHDT and CDR2 YNNKEL (reference sequence). This CDR3 spans 17 amino acids. CDR3 coding DNA: TGTGCCAGCAGCTCCCTGCATCTAGCGGGAGAAGAGAATGAGCAGTTCTTC. This sequence encodes CASSSLHLAGEENEQFF.

This rearrangement joins TRBV7-3 to TRBJ1-1; D is ambiguous. Germline V lookup: CDR1 SGHTA, CDR2 FQGTGA. The CDR3 is made up of 15 amino acids. V was clipped by 3 bases and J by 0 bases, with 11 bases between them. The chain's CDR3 is CASSLKGIMNTEAFF. The DNA for the CDR3 is TGTGCCAGCAGCTTGAAGGGCATCATGAACACTGAAGCTTTCTTT. Drawing the rest from reference TRBV7-3 and TRBJ1-1, the complete variable domain is GAGVSQTPSNKVTEKGKYVELRCDPISGHTALYWYRQSLGQGPEFLIYFQGTGAADDSGLPNDRFFAVRPEGSVSTLKIQRTERGDSAVYLCASSLKGIMNTEAFFGQGTRLTVV.

This rearrangement joins TRBV5-5 to TRBJ2-7, with D hard to call. With 0 bases removed from V and 4 bases from J, the gap between germline ends came to 11 bases. Looked up from germline, CDR1 is SGHKS and CDR2 is YYEKEE (reference sequence). The CDR3 loop spans 14 amino acids. The CDR3 spells CASSLAVVMYEQYF. The CDR3 DNA follows: TGTGCCAGCAGCTTGGCTGTGGTGATGTACGAGCAGTACTTC. The full variable domain, rest sourced from reference TRBV5-5 and TRBJ2-7, is DAGVTQSPTHLIKTRGQQVTLRCSPISGHKSVSWYQQVLGQGPQFIFQYYEKEERGRGNFPDRFSARQFPNYSSELNVNALLLGDSALYLCASSLAVVMYEQYFGPGTRLTVT.

The chain is built from TRBV30 and TRBJ2-6, with 7 positions matching TRBD1. The J segment lost 0 bases and the V segment lost 4 bases, leaving 6 bases of the junction unmatched. Per germline, CDR1 GTSNPN and CDR2 SVGIG (reference sequence). The CDR3 consists of 16 residues. CDR3 coding DNA: TGTGCCTGGAAGGACAGGCGCGCCTCTGGGGCCAACGTCCTGACTTTC. Amino acids: CAWKDRRASGANVLTF.

The count of this clone is one. The J gene is TRBJ1-6, the V gene TRBV12-3 or TRBV12-4; D may be TRBD1 (6 bases). With 5 bases removed from V and 18 bases from J, the gap between germline ends came to 14 bases. CDR3 length: 11 residues. The CDR3 loop is CASSTGTIHHF. Written as DNA, the CDR3 is TGTGCCAGCAGTACCGGGACAATCCACCACTTT.

The chain uses TRBV19 and TRBJ2-4; D remains ambiguous. Germline loops: CDR1 LNHDA, CDR2 SQIVND (reference sequence). V gave up 6 bases and J gave up 0 bases, with 21 bases separating them. The CDR3 runs 18 residues. CDR3 in amino acids: CASSPNPPGRAAKNIQYF. The CDR3 DNA reads as TGTGCCAGTAGCCCAAACCCCCCCGGGCGTGCAGCCAAAAACATTCAGTACTTC.

The chain combines TRBV6-2 or TRBV6-3 with TRBJ1-6, with D uncertain. Trimming removed 0 bases from V and 9 bases from J, with 12 bases in between. This CDR3 comprises 15 residues. Germline V lookup: CDR1 MNHEY, CDR2 SVGEGT. The CDR3 coding sequence is TGTGCCAGCAGTTACTCTTCGCGGGTCGGTTCACCCCTCCACTTT. This sequence encodes CASSYSSRVGSPLHF.

The chain couples TRBV18 to TRBJ2-7; the match to TRBD2 covers 8 bases. Germline V gene lookup returns CDR1 KGHSH and CDR2 LQKENI. The trim removed 0 bases at V and 6 bases at J, leaving 13 bases unmatched. The CDR3 extends over 17 amino acids. The CDR3 sequence: CASSPPGGRQGTGEQYF. As DNA, the CDR3 is TGTGCCAGCTCACCACCGGGCGGGAGGCAGGGGACGGGCGAGCAGTACTTC.

The V call is TRBV27, the J call TRBJ1-2; 9 bases are a match to TRBD1. Germline CDR1 and CDR2: MNHEY and SMNVEV (reference sequence). The CDR3 sequence is 18 residues long. The V gene end was trimmed by 4 bases and the J gene end by 2 bases; junction bases not matched to a gene: 14. The CDR3 reads CASSWDGTGQVGNYGYTF. In nucleotides, the CDR3 is TGTGCCAGCAGTTGGGATGGGACAGGGCAGGTCGGGAACTATGGCTACACCTTC.

The rearrangement links TRBV7-2 to TRBJ2-1, with 13 bases identical to TRBD2. The CDR3 runs to 16 residues. Germline-derived CDR1 and CDR2 are SGHTA and FQGNSA. The ends lost 5 bases at V and 6 bases at J; junction bases unmatched: 7. The CDR3 reads CASSATSGRWANEQFF. The CDR3 DNA follows: TGTGCCAGCAGCGCGACTAGCGGGAGGTGGGCCAATGAGCAGTTCTTC.

The rearrangement links TRBV29-1 to TRBJ1-2, with TRBD1 matching 7 bases. The CDR3 length is 12 residues. Per the germline V gene, CDR1 is SQVTM and CDR2 is ANQGSEA. Unmatched junction bases numbered 4, after V lost 4 bases and J lost 5 bases. CDR3 nucleotides: TGCAGCGTTGTTGAGACAGGGTATGGCTACACCTTC. Translating gives CSVVETGYGYTF.

V gene TRBV28 combines with J gene TRBJ2-2; 7 positions match TRBD1. In germline, CDR1 is MDHEN, CDR2 SYDVKM. The CDR3 spans 17 residues. With 5 bases clipped from V and 2 bases from J, the junction kept 11 bases outside the gene matches. The CDR3 DNA reads as TGTGCCAGCAGTCCTCAGGGGGACAGAGTCAACACCGGGGAGCTGTTTTTT. This gives the protein CASSPQGDRVNTGELFF.

This chain joins TRBV7-8 and TRBJ1-5; no definite D call. CDR3 length equals 13 residues. Germline loops: CDR1 SGHVS, CDR2 FQNEAQ. Trimming shortened V by 1 base and J by 7 bases, and 8 bases separated the two germline ends. In nucleotides, the CDR3 is TGTGCCAGCAGCTTAGATCGGCCGCAGCCCCAGCATTTT. Amino acid sequence: CASSLDRPQPQHF.

The chain uses TRBV7-9 and TRBJ1-2; possible D gene TRBD1, 5 bases. Trimming left V 0 bases short and J 5 bases short, with 10 bases between. Germline assignment: CDR1 SEHNR and CDR2 FQNEAQ (reference sequence). CDR3 length: 14 amino acids. CDR3 nucleotides: TGTGCCAGCAGCTTAGCCGGGACTGGATATGGCTACACCTTC. Protein: CASSLAGTGYGYTF.